Below, 12 T cell receptor beta chains from the same sample are listed, as sequenced in a study of vaccination and CD4 T cells after COVID-19. Scientists ran DNA taken from cultured CD4+ T cells through the Oncomine TCR Beta short-read assay for sequencing. Genomic DNA extraction was carried out from cultured CD4+ T cells. TCRdb reanalysed the PCR reads using MiXCR and keeps one entry per CDR3 protein. The sample carries thousands of distinct CDR3 sequences, around 31% recorded once. Stated treatment: roughly 10-day PBMC culture with coronavirus spike peptide pools or control peptides (ViraFEST assay). These CD4+ T cells came from an unexposed donor, sampled before the COVID-19 pandemic (2011-2018). These TCRs are of unknown antigen specificity. Sequencing used CD4+ T cells from blood, cultured in vitro. The receptor source for this set is a human donor in good health.

This clonotype was seen more than once but under ten times. This rearrangement joins TRBV20-1 to TRBJ2-2, with unresolved D. CDR1 DFQATT and CDR2 SNEGSKA come from the germline V gene (reference sequence). The CDR3 runs 13 residues. V was pared by 1 base and J by 7 bases, with 10 bases between. The CDR3 is CSARAQADGELFF. The CDR3 coding sequence is TGCAGTGCTAGAGCTCAGGCGGACGGGGAGCTGTTTTTT.

The V and J genes are TRBV6-2 or TRBV6-3 and TRBJ1-4; D is ambiguous. Germline CDR1 reads MNHEY; CDR2 reads SVGEGT. The CDR3 is made up of 14 amino acids. V lost 7 bases and J lost 6, with 15 bases in between. The CDR3 here is CASKGTRTDEKLFF. The CDR3 DNA sequence: TGTGCCAGCAAGGGAACAAGGACGGATGAAAAACTGTTTTTT.

The genes are TRBV6-2 or TRBV6-3 and TRBJ1-5, with 8 positions matching TRBD1. The trim removed 0 bases at V and 5 bases at J, leaving 6 bases unmatched. This CDR3 has 16 amino acids. CDR1 is MNHEY, CDR2 SVGEGT, per germline. The CDR3 loop reads CASSYSGRGRDQPQHF. CDR3 DNA sequence: TGTGCCAGCAGTTACTCGGGCAGGGGGCGCGATCAGCCCCAGCATTTT.

The rearrangement uses TRBV20-1 and TRBJ1-2, with D perhaps matching TRBD1 (5 bases). CDR3 length: 14 residues. V was cut by 1 base and J by 4 bases, with 13 bases left in between. Germline V lookup: CDR1 DFQATT, CDR2 SNEGSKA (reference sequence). The DNA for the CDR3 is TGCAGTGCTAGAGGGTTCCGGGGGAGCTATGGCTACACCTTC. It codes for CSARGFRGSYGYTF.

V is TRBV18 and J is TRBJ2-3; 7 bases align to TRBD1. There are 15 residues in the CDR3. Germline V gives CDR1 KGHSH, CDR2 LQKENI. V shed 3 bases and J 0 bases; nucleotides not matched to a gene: 3. The chain's CDR3 is CASSPTGTSTDTQYF. The CDR3 nucleotides read TGTGCCAGCTCACCGACAGGGACCAGCACAGATACGCAGTATTTT.

The V and J genes are TRBV6-5 and TRBJ2-7; 7 positions agree with TRBD2. The CDR3 covers 15 residues. Germline CDR1 reads MNHEY; CDR2 reads SVGAGI. Losses at the gene ends were 0 bases for V and 2 bases for J; bases not matched to a gene: 4. CDR3 in amino acids: CASSYSGTTTYEQYF. The CDR3 DNA sequence: TGTGCCAGCAGTTACTCAGGGACTACAACCTACGAGCAGTACTTC.

This chain uses TRBV19 with TRBJ2-3; 7 bases line up with TRBD2. The germline V gene has CDR1 LNHDA and CDR2 SQIVND (reference sequence). The CDR3 has 15 residues. Trimming cost V 2 bases and J 6 bases; bases outside gene matches: 8. In DNA, the CDR3 is TGTGCCAGTAGTATAATTGCTAGCGGAGTCGATACGCAGTATTTT. This sequence encodes CASSIIASGVDTQYF.

This clonotype is deemed medium-sized. The CDR3 spells CASSSGTAETQYF. The CDR3 nucleotides read TGTGCCAGCAGCTCCGGGACCGCCGAGACCCAGTACTTC. This rearrangement joins TRBV7-2 to TRBJ2-5; D might be TRBD1 or TRBD2, each matching 5 bases. Looked up from germline, CDR1 is SGHTA and CDR2 is FQGNSA. This CDR3 contains 13 residues. V was clipped by 4 bases and J by 5 bases, with 11 bases between them.

CDR3: CSAWTREHYGYTF. The CDR3, as DNA: TGCAGTGCCTGGACTAGGGAGCACTATGGCTACACCTTC. The chain couples TRBV20-1 to TRBJ1-2; D uncertain. Germline CDR1 reads DFQATT; CDR2 reads SNEGSKA (reference sequence). The CDR3 totals 13 residues. V gave up 6 bases and J gave up 3 bases, with 14 bases separating them.

CDR3 DNA: TGTGCCAGCACTGACGGGTGGGGCCTGGCCTACGAGCAGTACTTC. Translating gives CASTDGWGLAYEQYF. This chain connects TRBV6-1 to TRBJ2-7; the D gene is possibly TRBD1 (5 bases). The germline V gene encodes CDR1 MNHNS and CDR2 SASEGT. There are 15 residues in the CDR3. V dropped 7 bases and J dropped 2 bases, with 18 bases sitting between them.

The chain recombines TRBV30 with TRBJ1-2, with 9 bases fitting TRBD1. This CDR3 contains 15 residues. The germline CDR1 and CDR2 sequences are GTSNPN and SVGIG (reference sequence). With 4 bases clipped from V and 2 bases from J, the junction kept 8 bases outside the gene matches. The CDR3 loop reads CAWKNIGTGNYGYTF. The CDR3 DNA reads TGTGCCTGGAAAAACATCGGGACAGGGAACTATGGCTACACCTTC.

This chain uses TRBV6-5 with TRBJ2-3, with 9 bases that match TRBD1. CDR3 size: 15 residues. Losses at the gene ends were 2 bases for V and 5 bases for J; bases not matched to a gene: 5. CDR1 MNHEY and CDR2 SVGAGI come from the germline V gene. DNA for the CDR3: TGTGCCAGCAGTTACCGGGACAGGGTTGAAGATACGCAGTATTTT. It specifies CASSYRDRVEDTQYF.